This TCR beta chain was documented in a study of T cell responses to AZD1222 COVID-19 vaccine. Of note for this clone: Its antigen is not known.

General study findings and limits: Nearly half of the spike-specific TCRs reportedly recognize variant regions that carry no mutations.

Pooling covered second doses at about 4 or about 12 weeks. Sequenced by immunoSEQ multiplex PCR; TCRdb stores in-frame clones only, minus some. In the table there are about 130,000 clones, approximately 92% of which are singletons. The V gene lost 2 bases and the J gene lost 4 bases, with 11 bases spanning the gap. The germline CDR1 and CDR2 sequences are MDHEN and SYDVKM. The CDR3 consists of 14 residues. The material was peripheral blood, obtained 28 days after the second AZD1222 dose. This TCR was recovered from an adult who received the AZD1222 COVID-19 vaccine. The rearrangement joins TRBV28 to TRBJ1-2, with D perhaps matching TRBD1 (6 bases). In DNA, the CDR3 is TGTGCCAGCAGTTTAACAGGGAAGACCTATGGCTACACCTTC. Translated: CASSLTGKTYGYTF.